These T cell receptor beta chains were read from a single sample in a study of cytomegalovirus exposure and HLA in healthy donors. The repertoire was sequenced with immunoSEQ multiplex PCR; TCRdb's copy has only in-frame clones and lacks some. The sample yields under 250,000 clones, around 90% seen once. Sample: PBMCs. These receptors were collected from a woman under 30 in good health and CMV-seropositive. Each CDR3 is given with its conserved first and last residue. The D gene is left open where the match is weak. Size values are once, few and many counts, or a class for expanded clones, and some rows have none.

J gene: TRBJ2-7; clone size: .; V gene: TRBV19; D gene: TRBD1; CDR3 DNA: TGTGCCAGTAGCTACAGGGGGGCCTACGAGCAGTACTTC; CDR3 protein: CASSYRGAYEQYF
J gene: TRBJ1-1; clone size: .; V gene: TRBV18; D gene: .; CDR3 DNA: TGTGCCAGCTCACCAGACTCGGGAGGGACTGAAGCTTTCTTT; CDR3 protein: CASSPDSGGTEAFF
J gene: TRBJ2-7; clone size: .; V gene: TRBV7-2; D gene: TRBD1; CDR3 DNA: TGTGCCAGCAGCCCAGGACAGGGTGCCTCCTACGAGCAGTACTTC; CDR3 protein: CASSPGQGASYEQYF
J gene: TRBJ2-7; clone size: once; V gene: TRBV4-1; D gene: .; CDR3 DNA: TGCGCCAGCAGCCAAATAACACCTTACGAGCAGTACTTC; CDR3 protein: CASSQITPYEQYF
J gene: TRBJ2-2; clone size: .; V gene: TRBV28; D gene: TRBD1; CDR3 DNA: TGTGCCAGCAGTTTAGGAAGGACAGGGCTAGACGGGGAGCTGTTTTTT; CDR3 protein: CASSLGRTGLDGELFF
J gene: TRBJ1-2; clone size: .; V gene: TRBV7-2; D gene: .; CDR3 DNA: TGTGCCAGCAGCTTGAGCGGGGGCGCAAGGGGCTACACCTTC; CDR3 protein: CASSLSGGARGYTF
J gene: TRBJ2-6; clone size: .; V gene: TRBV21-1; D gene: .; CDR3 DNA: TGTGCCAGCAGCAAACTCCCTGGGGCCAACGTCCTGACTTTC; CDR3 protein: CASSKLPGANVLTF
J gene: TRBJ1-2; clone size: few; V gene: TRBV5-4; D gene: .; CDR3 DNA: TGTGCCAGCAGCGCGGACAGAAATAGAGCCCCTAACTATGGCTACACCTTC; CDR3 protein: CASSADRNRAPNYGYTF
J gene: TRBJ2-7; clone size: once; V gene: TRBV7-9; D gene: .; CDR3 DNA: TGTGCCAGCAGCAATACTAGCTATGCCTACGAGCAGTACTTC; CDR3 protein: CASSNTSYAYEQYF
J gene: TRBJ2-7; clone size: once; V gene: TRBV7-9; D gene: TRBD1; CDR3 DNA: TGTGCCAGCAGCTTTTCGACCGGGACAGTCACCTCCTACGAGCAGTACTTC; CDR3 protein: CASSFSTGTVTSYEQYF
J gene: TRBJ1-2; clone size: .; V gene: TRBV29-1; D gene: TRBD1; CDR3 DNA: TGCAGCGTTGAAGATTGGATAGGACAGGGAGGTTATGGCTACACCTTC; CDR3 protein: CSVEDWIGQGGYGYTF
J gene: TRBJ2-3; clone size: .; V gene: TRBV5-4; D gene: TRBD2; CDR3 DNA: TGTGCCAGCAGCGGGCCGGGACTAGCGGGAAGTAGAGATACGCAGTATTTT; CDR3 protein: CASSGPGLAGSRDTQYF
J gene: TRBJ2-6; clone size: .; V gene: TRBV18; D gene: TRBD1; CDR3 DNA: TGTGCCAGCTCACCACCGGAGCAGGACAGGGCGGCCGGGGCCAACGTCCTGACTTTC; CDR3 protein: CASSPPEQDRAAGANVLTF
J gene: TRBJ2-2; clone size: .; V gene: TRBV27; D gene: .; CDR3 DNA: TGTGCCAGCAGTTTATTTTCCGGGACAACCGGGGAGCTGTTTTTT; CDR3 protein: CASSLFSGTTGELFF
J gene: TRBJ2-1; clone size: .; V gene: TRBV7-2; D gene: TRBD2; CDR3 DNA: TGTGCCAGCAGCCCGGTAGCGGGAGGGCACAATGAGCAGTTCTTC; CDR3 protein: CASSPVAGGHNEQFF
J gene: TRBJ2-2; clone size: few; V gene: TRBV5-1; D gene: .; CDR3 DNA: TGCGCCAGCAGCTCCCCCTCCGGGATCACCGGGGAGCTGTTTTTT; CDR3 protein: CASSSPSGITGELFF
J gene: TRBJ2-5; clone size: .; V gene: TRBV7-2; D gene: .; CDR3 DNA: TGTGCCAGCAGCCCATGGGGGGGGCCCGGGACCCAGTACTTC; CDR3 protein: CASSPWGGPGTQYF
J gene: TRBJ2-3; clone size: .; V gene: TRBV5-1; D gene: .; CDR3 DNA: TGCGCCAGCAGCTTGGACAGGGCGGATTTAGATACGCAGTATTTT; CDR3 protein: CASSLDRADLDTQYF
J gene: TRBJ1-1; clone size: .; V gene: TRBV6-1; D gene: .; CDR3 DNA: TGTGCCAGCAGACGAGACCAGAGGGCTTTCTTT; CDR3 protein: CASRRDQRAFF
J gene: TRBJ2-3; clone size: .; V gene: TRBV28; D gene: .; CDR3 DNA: TGTGCCAGCAGTTTGCCTAGCCCCACAGATACGCAGTATTTT; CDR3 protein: CASSLPSPTDTQYF
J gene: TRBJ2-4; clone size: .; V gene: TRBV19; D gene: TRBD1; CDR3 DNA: TGTGCCAGTTCACCTTTTTTAGGGACAGCGAAAAACATTCAGTACTTC; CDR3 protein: CASSPFLGTAKNIQYF
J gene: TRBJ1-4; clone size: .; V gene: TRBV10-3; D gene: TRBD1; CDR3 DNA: TGTGCCATCAGTCAGAACAGGGGTAATAATGAAAAACTGTTTTTT; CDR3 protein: CAISQNRGNNEKLFF
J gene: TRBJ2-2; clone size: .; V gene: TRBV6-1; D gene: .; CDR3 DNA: TGTGCCAGCACCCTACCCACTGGTGGGGAGCTGTTTTTT; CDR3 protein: CASTLPTGGELFF
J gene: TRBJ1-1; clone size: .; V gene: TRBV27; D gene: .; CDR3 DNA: TGTGCCAGCAGTTTAACGGGGGGGGGTTACGCTGAAGCTTTCTTT; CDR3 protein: CASSLTGGGYAEAFF
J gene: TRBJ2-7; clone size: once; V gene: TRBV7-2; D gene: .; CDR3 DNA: TGTGCCAGCAGCTTCCGGACTACCTCCTACGAGCAGTACTTC; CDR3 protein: CASSFRTTSYEQYF
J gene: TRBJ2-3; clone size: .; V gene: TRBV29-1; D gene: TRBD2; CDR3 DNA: TGCAGCGCCGAAGGAACTAGCGGGGCAGATACGCAGTATTTT; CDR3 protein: CSAEGTSGADTQYF
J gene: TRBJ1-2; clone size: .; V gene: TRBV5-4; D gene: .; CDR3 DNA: TGTGCCAGCAGCTTGGAATGGTCGGGGGAATACACCTTC; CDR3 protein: CASSLEWSGEYTF
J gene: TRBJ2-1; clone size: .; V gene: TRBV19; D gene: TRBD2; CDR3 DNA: TGTGCCAGTAGTACTCAAGGGGGGCTAGCGGGCGAGCAGTTCTTC; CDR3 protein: CASSTQGGLAGEQFF
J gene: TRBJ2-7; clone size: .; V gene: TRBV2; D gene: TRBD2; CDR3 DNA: TGTGCCAGCAGCACCGGGACTAGGAGCGACGAGCAGTACTTC; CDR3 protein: CASSTGTRSDEQYF
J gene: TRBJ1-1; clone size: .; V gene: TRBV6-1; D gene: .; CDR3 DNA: TGTGCCAGCAGGCCGGGGAACACTGAAGCTTTCTTT; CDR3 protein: CASRPGNTEAFF
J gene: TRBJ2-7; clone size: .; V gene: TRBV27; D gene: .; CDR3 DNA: TGTGCCAGCAGTTTACGGGATCCCTACGAGCAGTACTTC; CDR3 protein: CASSLRDPYEQYF
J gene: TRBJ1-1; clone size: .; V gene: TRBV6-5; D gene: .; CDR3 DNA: TGTGCCTGCACCCGGGGGGCTAACACTGAAGCTTTCTTT; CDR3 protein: CACTRGANTEAFF
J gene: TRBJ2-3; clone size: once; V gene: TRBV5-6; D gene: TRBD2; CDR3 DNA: TGTGCCAGCAGCTTGGGACTAGCGGCGGGGGGGGATACGCAGTATTTT; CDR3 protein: CASSLGLAAGGDTQYF
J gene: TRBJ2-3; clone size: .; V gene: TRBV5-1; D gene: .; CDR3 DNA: TGCGCCAGCAGCTTGGCCAGGGGTAGCACAGATACGCAGTATTTT; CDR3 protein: CASSLARGSTDTQYF
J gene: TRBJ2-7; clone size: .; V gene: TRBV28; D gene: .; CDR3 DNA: TGTGCCAGCAGTTTACAGGGTGAGCAGTACTTC; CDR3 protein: CASSLQGEQYF
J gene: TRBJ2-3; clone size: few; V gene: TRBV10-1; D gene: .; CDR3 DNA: TGCGCCAGCAGTGAAGGTCTAGCGGATACGCAGTATTTT; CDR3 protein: CASSEGLADTQYF
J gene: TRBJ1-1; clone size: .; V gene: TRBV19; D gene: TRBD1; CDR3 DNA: TGTGCCAGCCACCACCCCCCCGTAAGGGATGACAGGGACACTGAAGCTTTCTTT; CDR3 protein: CASHHPPVRDDRDTEAFF
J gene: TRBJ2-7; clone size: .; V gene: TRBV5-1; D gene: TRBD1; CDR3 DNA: TGCGCCAGCAGCTTGGTCGCAGGGGGCTACGAGCAGTACTTC; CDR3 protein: CASSLVAGGYEQYF
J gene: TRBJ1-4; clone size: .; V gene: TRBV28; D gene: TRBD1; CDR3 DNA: TGTGCCAGCGGGCAGGGGGCGCGGTTAGAAAAACTGTTTTTT; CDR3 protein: CASGQGARLEKLFF
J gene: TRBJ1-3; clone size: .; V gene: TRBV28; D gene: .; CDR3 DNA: TGTGCCAGCAGTTTAGCGGGAGGGGAGGACACCATATATTTT; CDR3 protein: CASSLAGGEDTIYF
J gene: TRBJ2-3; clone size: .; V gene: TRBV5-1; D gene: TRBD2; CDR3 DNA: TGCGCCAGCAGCTTGGGAGGTAGCGGGAGGGTCGGCACAGATACGCAGTATTTT; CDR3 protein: CASSLGGSGRVGTDTQYF
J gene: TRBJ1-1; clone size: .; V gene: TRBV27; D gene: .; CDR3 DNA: TGTGCCAGCAGTTTAATGGGGCCGAACACTGAAGCTTTCTTT; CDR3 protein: CASSLMGPNTEAFF
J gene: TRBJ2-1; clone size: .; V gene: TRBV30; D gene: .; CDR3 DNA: TGTGCCTGGAGTCTCCGGGGGACAGCCTACAATGAGCAGTTCTTC; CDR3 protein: CAWSLRGTAYNEQFF
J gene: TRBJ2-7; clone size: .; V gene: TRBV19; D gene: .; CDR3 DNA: TGTGCCAGTAGTATCGCCGACGGGTCCTACGAGCAGTACTTC; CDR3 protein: CASSIADGSYEQYF